The 18 T cell receptor beta chains below come from one sample, sequenced in a study of PD-1 blockade in classical Hodgkin lymphoma. Indicated time point: cycle 4 day 1 (C4D1), after 5 to 7 weeks of nivolumab. The patients all showed relapse after autologous stem cell transplantation, while their brentuximab vedotin exposure varied. Generated by immunoSEQ multiplex PCR, the TCRdb table keeps only in-frame clones and is missing some. This table holds 64,000 or so clones, less than 95% found once. The sample was peripheral blood mononuclear cells (PBMCs), taken before the fourth cycle of nivolumab. The receptors come from a human donor with classical Hodgkin lymphoma.

The rearrangement joins TRBV4-1 to TRBJ2-7; 10 nucleotides align to TRBD1. Germline assignment: CDR1 MGHRA and CDR2 YSYEKL. Germline trimming cut 0 bases from V and 7 bases from J; bases unmatched to any gene: 6. This CDR3 is 15 amino acids long. CDR3: CASSQDPGQGREQYF. CDR3 DNA: TGCGCCAGCAGCCAAGACCCGGGACAGGGGCGGGAGCAGTACTTC.

This chain uses TRBV11-2 with TRBJ1-2; D is uncertain. The CDR3 consists of 12 residues. Trimming removed 7 bases from V and 3 bases from J, with 9 bases in between. Germline V lookup: CDR1 SGHAT, CDR2 FQNNGV. CDR3 sequence: CASTSRDYGYTF. CDR3 sequence (DNA): TGTGCCAGCACCTCGAGAGACTATGGCTACACCTTC.

In its sample, this clone was seen once. The V call is TRBV6-5, the J call TRBJ2-4, with D tentatively TRBD1 or TRBD2 (5 bases each). Germline assignment: CDR1 MNHEY and CDR2 SVGAGI. There are 11 residues in the CDR3. V was pared by 7 bases and J by 14 bases, with 15 bases between. Here the CDR3 DNA reads TGTGCCAGCAAAGACGGGGCGGAGGAGTACTTC. Its translation is CASKDGAEEYF.

This chain connects TRBV6-5 to TRBJ2-7, with 8 nucleotides matching TRBD1. CDR1 and CDR2 (germline): MNHEY, SVGAGI. The CDR3 extends over 15 amino acids. The J segment lost 5 bases and the V segment lost 2 bases, leaving 8 bases of the junction unmatched. The CDR3 sequence is CASSYAGTGVDEQYF. CDR3 DNA sequence: TGTGCCAGCAGTTACGCCGGGACAGGTGTCGACGAGCAGTACTTC.

In this sample, this clone turned up once. This chain uses TRBV7-9 with TRBJ2-2; D is uncertain. This CDR3 is 13 amino acids long. V was cut by 5 bases and J by 5 bases, with 9 bases left in between. Per germline, CDR1 SEHNR and CDR2 FQNEAQ (reference sequence). In DNA form, the CDR3 reads TGTGCCAGCAGCCCAGATTCTACCGGGGAGCTGTTTTTT. This codes for CASSPDSTGELFF.

This sequence joins TRBV2 and TRBJ2-2; weak D call: TRBD2 (5 bases). Germline V gene lookup returns CDR1 SNHLY and CDR2 FYNNEI. V lost 9 bases to trimming and J lost 0 bases, with 11 bases between them. The CDR3 consists of 14 residues. The CDR3 sequence: CASRTFANTGELFF. CDR3 nucleotide sequence: TGTGCCAGTAGGACTTTTGCGAACACCGGGGAGCTGTTTTTT.

This chain uses TRBV2 with TRBJ2-3; D is possibly TRBD2 (5 bases). The CDR3 covers 13 residues. Germline V gene data show CDR1 as SNHLY and CDR2 as FYNNEI. Trimming left V 11 bases short and J 1 base short, with 13 bases between. CDR3 residues: CADCEGGTDTQYF. In nucleotides, the CDR3 is TGTGCCGATTGCGAGGGTGGCACAGATACGCAGTATTTT.

In its sample, this clone was seen once. The rearrangement joins TRBV5-8 to TRBJ2-5; D is unclear. Trimming pared 0 bases from V and 6 bases from J, leaving 3 bases between. The CDR3 has 11 residues. The germline V gene encodes CDR1 SGHTS and CDR2 YDEGEE. This CDR3 is CASSLGQTQYF. CDR3 nucleotide sequence: TGTGCCAGCAGCTTGGGCCAGACCCAGTACTTC.

This CDR3 is CASSLDLGSRGIYEQYF. The CDR3 nucleotides are TGTGCCAGCAGCTTAGATCTTGGGTCTAGGGGGATTTACGAGCAGTACTTC. This rearrangement joins TRBV11-2 to TRBJ2-7, with D perhaps matching TRBD1 (6 bases). Germline values: CDR1 SGHAT, CDR2 FQNNGV. CDR3 length equals 17 residues. The V end lost 0 bases, the J end lost 4 bases, and 19 bases lay between the germline ends. Based on the CDR3 plus reference TRBV11-2 and TRBJ2-7, the full variable domain is EAGVAQSPRYKIIEKRQSVAFWCNPISGHATLYWYQQILGQGPKLLIQFQNNGVVDDSQLPKDRFSAERLKGVDSTLKIQPAKLEDSAVYLCASSLDLGSRGIYEQYFGPGTRLTVT.

The CDR3 is CASTRKRSRRGFAEAFF. DNA for the CDR3: TGTGCCAGCACCCGAAAACGATCAAGGAGGGGTTTCGCTGAAGCTTTCTTT. The V gene is TRBV7-9, the J gene TRBJ1-1; a weak D match, TRBD1 (5 bases). The V and J ends lost 7 bases and 6 bases respectively, with 27 bases between them. The CDR3 is made up of 17 amino acids. Germline CDR1 SEHNR, CDR2 FQNEAQ (reference sequence).

The J gene is TRBJ1-5, the V gene TRBV6-5; 7 bases are a match to TRBD1. Germline V lookup: CDR1 MNHEY, CDR2 SVGAGI. This CDR3 spans 15 amino acids. V dropped 11 bases and J dropped 0; count of bases not matched to a gene: 10. The CDR3 DNA reads as TGTGCCGGACAGGCCGGGACAGATAGCAATCAGCCCCAGCATTTT. Translating gives CAGQAGTDSNQPQHF.

This clone was observed a few times. The V call is TRBV5-4, the J call TRBJ2-7; D remains unclear. The CDR3 loop spans 14 amino acids. CDR1 is SGHNT, CDR2 YYREEE, per germline (reference sequence). V lost 5 bases and J lost 0, with 12 bases in between. For the CDR3, the DNA is TGTGCCAGCAGTTTAGGGTTCTACTCCTACGAGCAGTACTTC. It codes for CASSLGFYSYEQYF.

The V call is TRBV12-5, the J call TRBJ1-2; weak D call: TRBD1 (6 bases). Looked up from germline, CDR1 is LGHNT and CDR2 is FRNRAP. Deletions cut 3 bases from V and 0 bases from J, with 8 bases between. This CDR3 spans 14 amino acids. The CDR3 loop reads CASGFTGSNYGYTF. In DNA form, the CDR3 reads TGTGCTAGTGGTTTTACAGGGTCTAACTATGGCTACACCTTC.

V is TRBV28 and J is TRBJ2-6; 7 bases line up with TRBD1. Germline V gives CDR1 MDHEN, CDR2 SYDVKM. CDR3 length equals 16 residues. V was clipped by 6 bases and J by 2 bases; unmatched bases: 7. Written as DNA, the CDR3 is TGTGCCAGCAGAGAAACAGGGGTCCCTGGGGCCAACGTCCTGACTTTC. It specifies CASRETGVPGANVLTF. Looking up the rest from reference TRBV28 and TRBJ2-6 gives the full variable domain: DVKVTQSSRYLVKRTGEKVFLECVQDMDHENMFWYRQDPGLGLRLIYFSYDVKMKEKGDIPEGYSVSREKKERFSLILESASTNQTSMYLCASRETGVPGANVLTFGAGSRLTVL.

The rearrangement joins TRBV4-1 to TRBJ2-7; D is uncertain. V was pared by 2 bases and J by 6 bases, with 11 bases between. This CDR3 is built from 13 residues. CDR1 and CDR2 from the germline V gene are MGHRA and YSYEKL. CDR3 in amino acids: CASSQSEPGEQYF. CDR3 in DNA: TGCGCCAGCAGCCAATCGGAGCCTGGCGAGCAGTACTTC.

The CDR3: CAISTSGGTYEQYF. The CDR3 coding sequence is TGTGCCATCAGTACTAGCGGGGGGACCTACGAGCAGTACTTC. The V call is TRBV10-3, the J call TRBJ2-7; 12 nucleotides align to TRBD2. The CDR3 is 14 amino acids. The V and J ends lost 5 bases and 2 bases, in that order; junction bases with no gene match: 1. The germline CDR1 and CDR2 sequences are ENHRY and SYGVKD.

This clone was seen once. The genes are TRBV18 and TRBJ2-1; 7 positions agree with TRBD2. Germline V lookup: CDR1 KGHSH, CDR2 LQKENI. Trimming cost V 3 bases and J 0 bases; bases outside gene matches: 5. The CDR3 is 16 amino acids. The CDR3: CASSPGGEFSYNEQFF. The CDR3 nucleotides are TGTGCCAGCTCACCGGGGGGGGAATTCTCCTACAATGAGCAGTTCTTC.

This sequence joins TRBV18 and TRBJ2-7; D is ambiguous. The V end was cut by 2 bases, the J end by 2 bases, with 4 bases between. The germline gives CDR1 KGHSH, CDR2 LQKENI. This CDR3 comprises 12 residues. Here the CDR3 DNA reads TGTGCCAGCTCACCAGGGGCCTACGAGCAGTACTTC. Translation gives CASSPGAYEQYF.